The clone carrying this T cell receptor (beta chain) was detected a few times. The entry originates in a study of T-cell memory formation after mild COVID-19. The ends lost 4 bases at V and 0 bases at J; junction bases unmatched: 5. The germline V gene encodes CDR1 MGHRA and CDR2 YSYEKL. The CDR3 covers 15 residues. TCR alpha and TCR beta cDNA libraries carrying sample barcodes and UMIs came from 5'RACE with constant-segment primers. Each CDR3 protein gets one entry after TCRdb re-called the 5' RACE reads with MiXCR. This table holds 150,000 to 200,000 distinct CDR3 sequences, about 14% found once. Source material: PBMCs or a T cell subset sorted from them (not recorded which). The chain uses TRBV4-1 and TRBJ2-5; the match to TRBD2 covers 7 bases. The clonotype comes from an adult woman who had mild COVID-19 (a few samples of this study predate the infection). Cell type and time point are not known. The CDR3 loop is CASSLAAGNQETQYF. The CDR3 DNA sequence: TGCGCCAGCAGCCTCGCAGCGGGAAACCAAGAGACCCAGTACTTC.